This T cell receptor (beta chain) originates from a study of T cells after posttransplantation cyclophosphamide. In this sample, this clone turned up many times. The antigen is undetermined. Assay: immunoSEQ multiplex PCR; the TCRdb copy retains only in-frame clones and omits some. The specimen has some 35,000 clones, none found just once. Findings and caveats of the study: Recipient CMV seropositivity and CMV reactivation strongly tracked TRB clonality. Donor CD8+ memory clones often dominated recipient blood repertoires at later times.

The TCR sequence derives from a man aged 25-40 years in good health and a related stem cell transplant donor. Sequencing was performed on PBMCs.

The CDR3 nucleotides read TGTGCCAGCAGTTACTCACACCCCGACTCCTACGAGCAGTACTTC. This translates into CASSYSHPDSYEQYF. J is TRBJ2-7 and V is TRBV6-5; no definite D call. The CDR3 sequence is 15 residues long. From germline, CDR1 is MNHEY and CDR2 SVGAGI. Trimming took 0 bases from V and 0 from J, leaving 9 bases between them.